This T cell receptor beta chain was identified in a study of CD8+ T cells in alopecia areata. The CDR3 is 14 residues long. Germline assignment: CDR1 GTSNPN and CDR2 SVGIG (reference sequence). After removal of 1 base from V and 4 bases from J, the junction contained 3 bases not matched to a gene. Sequencing relied on a cDNA template that was reverse transcribed from extracted RNA. The protocol was immunoSEQ multiplex PCR, while the TCRdb copy is restricted to in-frame clones and leaves out a portion. The sample shows 110,000 to 150,000 clones, 62% of them seen only once. Source material: CD8+ T cells sorted from blood. This chain uses TRBV30 with TRBJ2-7, with 11 bases fitting TRBD2. The sequence was obtained from a human donor in good health. The DNA of the CDR3 is TGTGCCTGGAGTGCCGGGACTAGCGGATACGAGCAGTACTTC. Protein: CAWSAGTSGYEQYF.